The clone carrying this T cell receptor beta chain was recorded a few times. Per the original methods: Scientists estimated how many nucleated cells there were by amplifying reference gene primers. Repertoires were generated with immunoSEQ multiplex PCR, while TCRdb's copy carries only in-frame clones and drops some. D and trimming come from the DNA, and the V and J calls and clone size come from that table. The sample carries under 150,000 clones, 75% to 90% recorded once. The source of the sample is a study of blood T cell repertoires in COVID-19. The overall study: Both acute and convalescent COVID-19 samples were obtained from the United States, Italy and Spain. T cells, B-cell-depleted T cells, or PBMCs provided the cDNA or gDNA that served as material.

Per the germline V gene, CDR1 is ENHRY and CDR2 is SYGVKD. The CDR3 totals 13 residues. After removal of 7 bases from V and 6 bases from J, the junction contained 7 bases not matched to a gene. The chain joins TRBV10-3 to TRBJ1-2, with 8 bases matching TRBD1. What was sequenced was peripheral blood. The origin of this receptor is a human donor in a cohort sampled during active COVID-19. The CDR3 region is CAITVNRGDGYTF. The CDR3 nucleotides are TGTGCCATCACGGTCAACAGGGGGGATGGCTACACCTTC.